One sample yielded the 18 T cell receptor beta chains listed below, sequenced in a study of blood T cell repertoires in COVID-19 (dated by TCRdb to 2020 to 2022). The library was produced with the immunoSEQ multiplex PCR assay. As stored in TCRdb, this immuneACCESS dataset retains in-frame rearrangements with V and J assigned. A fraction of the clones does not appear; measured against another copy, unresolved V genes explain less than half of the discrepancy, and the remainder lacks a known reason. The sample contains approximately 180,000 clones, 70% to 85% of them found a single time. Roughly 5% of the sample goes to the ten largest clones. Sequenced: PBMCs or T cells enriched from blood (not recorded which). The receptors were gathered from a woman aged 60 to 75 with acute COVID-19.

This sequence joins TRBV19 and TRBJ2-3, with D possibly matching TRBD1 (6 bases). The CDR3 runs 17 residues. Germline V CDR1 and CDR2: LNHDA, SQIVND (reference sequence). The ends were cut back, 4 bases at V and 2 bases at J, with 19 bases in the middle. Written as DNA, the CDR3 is TGTGCCAGTAGTACTCCAAGGCGACAGGTTCTCACAGATACGCAGTATTTT. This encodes CASSTPRRQVLTDTQYF.

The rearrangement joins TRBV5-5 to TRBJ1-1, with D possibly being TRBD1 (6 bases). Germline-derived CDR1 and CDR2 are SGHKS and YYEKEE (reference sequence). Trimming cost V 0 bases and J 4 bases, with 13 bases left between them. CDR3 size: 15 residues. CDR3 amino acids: CASSLARAGATEAFF. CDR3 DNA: TGTGCCAGCAGCTTGGCCAGGGCAGGGGCCACTGAAGCTTTCTTT.

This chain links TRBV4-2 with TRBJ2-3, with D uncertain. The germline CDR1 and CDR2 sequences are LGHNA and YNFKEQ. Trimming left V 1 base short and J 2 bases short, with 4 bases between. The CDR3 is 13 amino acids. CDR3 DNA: TGTGCCAGCAGCCAAGCATTCACAGATACGCAGTATTTT. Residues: CASSQAFTDTQYF.

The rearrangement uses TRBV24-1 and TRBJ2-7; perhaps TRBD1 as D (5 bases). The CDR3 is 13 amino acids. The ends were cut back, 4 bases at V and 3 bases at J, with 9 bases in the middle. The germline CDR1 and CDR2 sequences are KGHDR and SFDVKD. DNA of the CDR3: TGTGCCACCAGTGACCTCGACAGCTACGAGCAGTACTTC. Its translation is CATSDLDSYEQYF.

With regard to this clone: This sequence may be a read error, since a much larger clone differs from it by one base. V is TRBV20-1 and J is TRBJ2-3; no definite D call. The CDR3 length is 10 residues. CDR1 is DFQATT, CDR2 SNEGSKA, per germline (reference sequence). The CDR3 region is CNASGPMQYF. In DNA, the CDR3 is TGCAATGCTAGTGGTCCTATGCAGTATTTT.

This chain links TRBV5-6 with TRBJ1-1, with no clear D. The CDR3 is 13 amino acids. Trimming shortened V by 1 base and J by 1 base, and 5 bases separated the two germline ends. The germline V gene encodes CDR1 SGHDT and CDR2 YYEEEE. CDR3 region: CASSLTGNTEAFF. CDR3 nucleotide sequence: TGTGCCAGCAGCTTGACTGGGAACACTGAAGCTTTCTTT. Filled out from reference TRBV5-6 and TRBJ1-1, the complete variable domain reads DAGVTQSPTHLIKTRGQQVTLRCSPKSGHDTVSWYQQALGQGPQFIFQYYEEEERQRGNFPDRFSGHQFPNYSSELNVNALLLGDSALYLCASSLTGNTEAFFGQGTRLTVV.

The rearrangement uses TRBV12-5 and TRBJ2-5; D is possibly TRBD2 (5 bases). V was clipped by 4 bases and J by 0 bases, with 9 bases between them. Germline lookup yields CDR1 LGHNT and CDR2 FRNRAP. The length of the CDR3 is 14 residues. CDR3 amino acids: CASGSGYNQETQYF. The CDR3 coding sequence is TGTGCTAGTGGTTCGGGATACAACCAAGAGACCCAGTACTTC.

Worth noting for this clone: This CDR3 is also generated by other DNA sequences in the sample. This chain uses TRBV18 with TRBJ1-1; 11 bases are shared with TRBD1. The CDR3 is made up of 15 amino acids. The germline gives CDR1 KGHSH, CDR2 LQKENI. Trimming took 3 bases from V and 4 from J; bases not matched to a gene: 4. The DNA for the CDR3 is TGTGCCAGCTCACCTCCGGGACAGGGGGGCACTGAAGCTTTCTTT. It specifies CASSPPGQGGTEAFF.

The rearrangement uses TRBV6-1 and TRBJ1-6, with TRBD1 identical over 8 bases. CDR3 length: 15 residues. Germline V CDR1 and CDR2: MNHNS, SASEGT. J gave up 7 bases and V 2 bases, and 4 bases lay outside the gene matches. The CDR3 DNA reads TGTGCCAGCAGTGAATCGACAGGGGCAAATTCACCCCTCCACTTT. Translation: CASSESTGANSPLHF.

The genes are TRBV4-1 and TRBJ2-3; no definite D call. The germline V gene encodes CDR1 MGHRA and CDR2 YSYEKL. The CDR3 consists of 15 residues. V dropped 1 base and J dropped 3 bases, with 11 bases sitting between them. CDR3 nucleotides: TGCGCCAGCAGCCAAGTAAACCCCGCGACAGATACGCAGTATTTT. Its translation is CASSQVNPATDTQYF.

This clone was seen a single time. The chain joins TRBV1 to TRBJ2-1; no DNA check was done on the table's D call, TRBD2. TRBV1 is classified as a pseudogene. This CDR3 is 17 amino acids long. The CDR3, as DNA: TGCACCAGCAGCCAAGATTCGTCGGGCCTAGCGGGAGGTAAAGAGTTCTTC. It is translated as CTSSQDSSGLAGGKEFF.

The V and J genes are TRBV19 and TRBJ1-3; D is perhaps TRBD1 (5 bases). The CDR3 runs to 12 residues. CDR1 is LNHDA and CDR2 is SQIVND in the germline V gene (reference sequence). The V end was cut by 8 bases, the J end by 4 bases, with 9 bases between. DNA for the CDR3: TGTGCCAGTGGGACTCTCGGAAACACCATATATTTT. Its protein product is CASGTLGNTIYF.

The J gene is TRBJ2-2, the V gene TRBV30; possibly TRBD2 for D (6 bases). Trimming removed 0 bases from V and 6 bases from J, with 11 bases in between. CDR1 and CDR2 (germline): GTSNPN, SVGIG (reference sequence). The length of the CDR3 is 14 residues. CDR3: CAWSVVGGAGELFF. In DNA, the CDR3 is TGTGCCTGGAGTGTCGTGGGGGGAGCCGGGGAGCTGTTTTTT.

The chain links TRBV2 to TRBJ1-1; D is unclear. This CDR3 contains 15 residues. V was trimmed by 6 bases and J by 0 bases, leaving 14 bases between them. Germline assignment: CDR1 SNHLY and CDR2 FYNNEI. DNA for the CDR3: TGTGCCAGCAGGCCCGACTTATTTATGAACACTGAAGCTTTCTTT. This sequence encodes CASRPDLFMNTEAFF. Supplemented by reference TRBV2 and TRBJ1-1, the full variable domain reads EPEVTQTPSHQVTQMGQEVILRCVPISNHLYFYWYRQILGQKVEFLVSFYNNEISEKSEIFDDQFSVERPDGSNFTLKIRSTKLEDSAMYFCASRPDLFMNTEAFFGQGTRLTVV.

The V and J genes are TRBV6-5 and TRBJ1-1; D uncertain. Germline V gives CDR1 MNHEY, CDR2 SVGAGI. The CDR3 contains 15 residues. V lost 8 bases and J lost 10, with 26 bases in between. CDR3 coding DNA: TGTGCCAGCCTTCGCGCCGAGCGAATGTCGGCTGGAGCTTTCTTT. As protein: CASLRAERMSAGAFF.

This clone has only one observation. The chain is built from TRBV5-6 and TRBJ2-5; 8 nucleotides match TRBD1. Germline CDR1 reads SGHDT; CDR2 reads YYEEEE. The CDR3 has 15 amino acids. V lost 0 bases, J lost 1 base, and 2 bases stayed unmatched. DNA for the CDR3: TGTGCCAGCAGCTTGGTCAGGGGGCCCCAAGAGACCCAGTACTTC. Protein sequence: CASSLVRGPQETQYF.

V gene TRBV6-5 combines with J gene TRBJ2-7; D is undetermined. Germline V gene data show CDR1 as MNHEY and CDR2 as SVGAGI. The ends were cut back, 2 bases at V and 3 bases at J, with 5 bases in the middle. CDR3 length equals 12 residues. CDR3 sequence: CASSYELYEQYF. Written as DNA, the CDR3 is TGTGCCAGCAGTTACGAGCTCTACGAGCAGTACTTC.

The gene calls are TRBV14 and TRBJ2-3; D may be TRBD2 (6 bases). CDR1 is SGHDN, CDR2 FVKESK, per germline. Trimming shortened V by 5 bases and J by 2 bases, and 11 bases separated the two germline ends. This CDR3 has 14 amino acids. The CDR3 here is CASSSGLTTDTQYF. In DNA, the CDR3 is TGTGCCAGCAGCTCTGGACTAACCACAGATACGCAGTATTTT.